The rows below give T cell receptor beta chains drawn from one sample of a study of blood T cell repertoires in COVID-19. Libraries were prepared by immunoSEQ multiplex PCR; TCRdb keeps only in-frame clonotypes and omits some of them. The sample yields 200,000 to 250,000 clones, around 82% seen once. The material sequenced was peripheral blood. These receptors were taken from a human donor in a cohort sampled during active COVID-19. The CDR3 runs from the conserved cysteine through the conserved F or W. A D gene is named only where the DNA matches it firmly. Some rows have no size entry. The others give once, few or many, or a class for an expanded clone.

cdr3_nt cdr3_aa j_call v_call clone_size d_call
TGTGCCAGCAGCCAAGAGTGGGCAAGCGGGGGGATGAATGAGCAGTTCTTC CASSQEWASGGMNEQFF TRBJ2-1 TRBV4-2 many TRBD2
TGTGCCAGTACCACGGGGAGGCCAAGCACAGATACGCAGTATTTT CASTTGRPSTDTQYF TRBJ2-3 TRBV19 many .
TGTGCCATCAGGGGGGGACAGGCTAATGAAAAACTGTTTTTT CAIRGGQANEKLFF TRBJ1-4 TRBV28 . TRBD1
TGTGCCAGCTCACTTGGACAGGGGAATTCAGATACGCAGTATTTT CASSLGQGNSDTQYF TRBJ2-3 TRBV18 . TRBD1
TGTGCCAGCAGCTTCGCCTCAGGGGTGGCTAACTATGGCTACACCTTC CASSFASGVANYGYTF TRBJ1-2 TRBV11-2 many .
TGTGCCAGCAGCCCCCATAGCCCCTTGATAGCAGGGGAGCAGTTCTTC CASSPHSPLIAGEQFF TRBJ2-1 TRBV7-2 . .
TGTGCCAGCAGTTCGCGCCGGACAGGGATCGAGACCCAGTACTTC CASSSRRTGIETQYF TRBJ2-5 TRBV28 . TRBD1
TGTGCCAGCAGCATACAGGGGGCTAGTGAGACCCAGTACTTC CASSIQGASETQYF TRBJ2-5 TRBV6-5 . TRBD1
TGCAGCGCAGACAGGGGGTATGAGCAGTTCTTC CSADRGYEQFF TRBJ2-1 TRBV29-1 . TRBD1
TGTGCCAGTAGTTCCCCGGGAGGGAGGAGGAATGAGCAGTTCTTC CASSSPGGRRNEQFF TRBJ2-1 TRBV19 . TRBD2
TGTGCCAGCAGCTCCAACCCTCGGTCTGGGGCCAACGTCCTGACTTTC CASSSNPRSGANVLTF TRBJ2-6 TRBV28 . .